The rows below give T cell receptor beta chains drawn from one sample of a study of CD8 T cells in ankylosing spondylitis. TCRdb processed the 5' RACE reads anew with MiXCR; each CDR3 protein has one entry. The sample consists of 200,000 to 250,000 distinct CDR3 sequences, under 35% of them appearing once. The specimen was blood, either unsorted or a sorted T cell fraction (not recorded which). Receptors originate from a male donor with ankylosing spondylitis or in good health (not recorded which). Each CDR3 is given with its conserved first and last residue. A D gene is named only where the DNA matches it firmly. Rows give clone size only sometimes, using once, few, many, or a class for an expanded clone.

TGCAGTGCCAGGGGGGAGGGGAATCAGCCCCAGCATTTT	CSARGEGNQPQHF	TRBD1	13	TRBV20-1	TRBJ1-5	NA
TGCGCCAGCAGTGAGTCGGTAACAGGGGGCGCAGATACGCAGTATTTT	CASSESVTGGADTQYF	TRBD1	16	TRBV10-1	TRBJ2-3	few
TGTGCCAGCAGCGTACGGCAGGGGGATACGCAGTATTTT	CASSVRQGDTQYF	NA	13	TRBV9	TRBJ2-3	NA
TGCAGTGCTACAGGGACTTTTAGCACAGATACGCAGTATTTT	CSATGTFSTDTQYF	NA	14	TRBV20-1	TRBJ2-3	few
TGTGCCACCAGCAGTACTCCCCGCTCTGGGGCCAACGTCCTGACTTTC	CATSSTPRSGANVLTF	NA	16	TRBV15	TRBJ2-6	few
TGCAGTGCGGAGACCGGGACAGGGGACTACGAGCAGTACTTC	CSAETGTGDYEQYF	TRBD1	14	TRBV20-1	TRBJ2-7	few
TGTGCCAGCAGGGGGGCCGGGAGGTGGGAGACCCAGTACTTC	CASRGAGRWETQYF	NA	14	TRBV6-1	TRBJ2-5	few
TGCAGTGCCCTGAGCGGGACTCGCTCCTACAATGAGCAGTTCTTC	CSALSGTRSYNEQFF	TRBD2	15	TRBV20-1	TRBJ2-1	NA
TGCAGTGCTACGGGGGGCTACGAGCAGTACTTC	CSATGGYEQYF	TRBD2	11	TRBV20-1	TRBJ2-7	many
TGCAGCGTTGATGCGGGACAGGGTAACGAGCAGTACTTC	CSVDAGQGNEQYF	TRBD1	13	TRBV29-1	TRBJ2-7	NA
TGTGCCAGCAGTGAAGGGGCAGGGAATTCACCCCTCCACTTT	CASSEGAGNSPLHF	NA	14	TRBV2	TRBJ1-6	NA
TGCGCCAGCAGCCAAGGTTGGGGAGGGGAGCAGTTCTTC	CASSQGWGGEQFF	TRBD2	13	TRBV4-1	TRBJ2-1	NA
TGTGCCATCTCCCCAGTCATTCAGTCGGAGACCCAGTACTTC	CAISPVIQSETQYF	NA	14	TRBV10-3	TRBJ2-5	NA
TGTGCCACCGAAATGACTGGGGCCAACGTCCTGACTTTC	CATEMTGANVLTF	NA	13	TRBV28	TRBJ2-6	NA
TGCGCCAGCAGCTTGGATGGTCGACAGAACACAGATACGCAGTATTTT	CASSLDGRQNTDTQYF	NA	16	TRBV5-1	TRBJ2-3	NA
TGCAGTGCTGCGTACTGGAACACTGAAGCTTTCTTT	CSAAYWNTEAFF	NA	12	TRBV20-1	TRBJ1-1	many
TGTGCCAGCAGTTTGATCGGGGTGGAGGACAAAAACATTCAGTACTTC	CASSLIGVEDKNIQYF	NA	16	TRBV12-3/TRBV12-4	TRBJ2-4	NA
TGTGCCAGCAGCGCCGGGACAGTTAGCACAGATACGCAGTATTTT	CASSAGTVSTDTQYF	TRBD1	15	TRBV9	TRBJ2-3	NA
TGTGCCAGCTCACCAGGGGGGGCCGTCGAGACCCAGTACTTC	CASSPGGAVETQYF	NA	14	TRBV18	TRBJ2-5	NA
TGTGCCAGCAGCCCGCCGGGACTTACCCACACCGGGGAGCTGTTTTTT	CASSPPGLTHTGELFF	NA	16	TRBV11-2	TRBJ2-2	few
TGTGCCAGTAGTACCAGGGGGAATGAGCAGTTCTTC	CASSTRGNEQFF	TRBD1	12	TRBV19	TRBJ2-1	NA
TGTGCCAGCAGTGTCGAGCGGGGGGGTAATTATGAGCAGTTCTTC	CASSVERGGNYEQFF	TRBD2	15	TRBV6-4	TRBJ2-1	NA
TGCGCCAGCAGCTTGGCTCCATCCAGCTATCAGCCCCAGCATTTT	CASSLAPSSYQPQHF	NA	15	TRBV5-1	TRBJ1-5	NA
TGTGCCATCAGTGAAGGTTGGGTGAGCGGGGGGGGCCAAGAGACCCAGTACTTC	CAISEGWVSGGGQETQYF	TRBD2	18	TRBV10-3	TRBJ2-5	few
TGCAGTGCTAGAGATGGGCAGGGGGCCTACAATGAGCAGTTCTTC	CSARDGQGAYNEQFF	TRBD1	15	TRBV20-1	TRBJ2-1	many
TGCAGTGGCCGACAGGAACAGACCTACGAGCAGTACTTC	CSGRQEQTYEQYF	NA	13	TRBV20-1	TRBJ2-7	NA
TGTGCCAGCAGTTACTCGGTCCGCCTAGAGACCCAGTACTTC	CASSYSVRLETQYF	NA	14	TRBV6-5	TRBJ2-5	NA
TGTGCCATCGCAGATCAGGTCGGGGGGGCTCCGGAGACCCAGTACTTC	CAIADQVGGAPETQYF	TRBD2	16	TRBV10-3	TRBJ2-5	NA
TGTGCCAGCAGTTACTCGACTAGCGGGGTCACAGCTACGCAGTATTTT	CASSYSTSGVTATQYF	TRBD2	16	TRBV6-5	TRBJ2-3	NA
TGTGCCAGCAGCTCTCCGGACAGCTACCAGAATGAAAAACTGTTTTTT	CASSSPDSYQNEKLFF	NA	16	TRBV7-9	TRBJ1-4	NA
TGTGCCAGCAGGGGCAGGGGGCAAAATGAGCAGTTCTTC	CASRGRGQNEQFF	TRBD1	13	TRBV12-3/TRBV12-4	TRBJ2-1	NA
TGTGCCAGCAGACGAACCTACAATGAGCAGTTCTTC	CASRRTYNEQFF	NA	12	TRBV6-5	TRBJ2-1	few
TGCAGCGTTGAAGTGGAGTGGAGGCAGTACTTC	CSVEVEWRQYF	NA	11	TRBV29-1	TRBJ2-7	NA
TGTGCCAGCAGCGGTAACAGGGCCCCCTACGAGCAGTACTTC	CASSGNRAPYEQYF	NA	14	TRBV5-6	TRBJ2-7	few
TGTGCCAGCTCACCACCTTCTTCTCGTAGCTCCTACAATGAGCAGTTCTTC	CASSPPSSRSSYNEQFF	NA	17	TRBV18	TRBJ2-1	NA
TGTGCCAGCAGTAATAGGGGAATCCAAGAGACCCAGTACTTC	CASSNRGIQETQYF	NA	14	TRBV6-1	TRBJ2-5	few
TGTGCCAGCAGCCAAGATGAACTGTCAAACAATGAGCAGTTCTTC	CASSQDELSNNEQFF	NA	15	TRBV4-2	TRBJ2-1	few
TGCAGTGCTAGAGGGTTGGGGAAGAGGCGTAGCGGGGGGGCTGGCGAGCAGTACTTC	CSARGLGKRRSGGAGEQYF	TRBD2	19	TRBV20-1	TRBJ2-7	NA
TGTGCCAGCAGCTTGGGACAGGGGGCCGGGGAGCTGTTTTTT	CASSLGQGAGELFF	TRBD1	14	TRBV5-6	TRBJ2-2	few
TGCAGTGCTAGAGATCGGTGGCAGGACACCTACGAGCAGTACTTC	CSARDRWQDTYEQYF	NA	15	TRBV20-1	TRBJ2-7	NA
TGTGCCAGCAGCGTAGTAGCGGGGGGGCCCAATGAGCAGTTCTTC	CASSVVAGGPNEQFF	TRBD2	15	TRBV9	TRBJ2-1	few
TGTGCCAGCAGTTACGAGGGTAAGCGCGTCATGAACACTGAAGCTTTCTTT	CASSYEGKRVMNTEAFF	NA	17	TRBV6-5	TRBJ1-1	few
TGTGCCAGCAGCTCCGACAGGGCCGGAAACACCATATATTTT	CASSSDRAGNTIYF	TRBD1	14	TRBV9	TRBJ1-3	NA
TGTGCCAGCAGTTTAGCCGGGACCTACACAGGGAACGAGCAGTACTTC	CASSLAGTYTGNEQYF	NA	16	TRBV12-3/TRBV12-4	TRBJ2-7	few